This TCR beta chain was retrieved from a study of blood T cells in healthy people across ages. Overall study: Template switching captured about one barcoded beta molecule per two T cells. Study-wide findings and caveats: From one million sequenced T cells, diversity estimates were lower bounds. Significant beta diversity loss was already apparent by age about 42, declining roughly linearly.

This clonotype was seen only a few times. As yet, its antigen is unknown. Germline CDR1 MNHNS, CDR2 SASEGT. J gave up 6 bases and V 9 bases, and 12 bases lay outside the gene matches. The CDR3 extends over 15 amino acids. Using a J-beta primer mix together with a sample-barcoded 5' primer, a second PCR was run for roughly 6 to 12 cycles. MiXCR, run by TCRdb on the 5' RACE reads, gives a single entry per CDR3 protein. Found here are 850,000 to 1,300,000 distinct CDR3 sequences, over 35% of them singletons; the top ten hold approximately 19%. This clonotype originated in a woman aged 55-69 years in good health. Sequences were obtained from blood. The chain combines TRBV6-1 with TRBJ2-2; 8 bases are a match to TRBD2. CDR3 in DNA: TGTGCCAGTATACGGGGACTAGGGATCGCCGGGGAGCTGTTTTTT. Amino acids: CASIRGLGIAGELFF.